This TCR beta chain was obtained from a study of blood T cell repertoires in COVID-19. This CDR3 has 16 amino acids. Germline V CDR1 and CDR2: LNHDA, SQIVND (reference sequence). The V gene end was trimmed by 4 bases and the J gene end by 4 bases; junction bases not matched to a gene: 7. Sequenced by immunoSEQ multiplex PCR; TCRdb stores in-frame clones only, minus some. Of about 160,000 clones in the sample, less than 90% were seen once. Sample: peripheral blood. V and J are TRBV19 and TRBJ1-1; 12 bases agree with TRBD1. The origin of this receptor is an older woman with acute or convalescent COVID-19. The DNA for the CDR3 is TGTGCCAGTAGTAGGGACAGGGGGCGATTGGGCACTGAAGCTTTCTTT. It yields the protein CASSRDRGRLGTEAFF. Together with reference TRBV19 and TRBJ1-1, the CDR3 gives the full variable domain: DGGITQSPKYLFRKEGQNVTLSCEQNLNHDAMYWYRQDPGQGLRLIYYSQIVNDFQKGDIAEGYSVSREKKESFPLTVTSAQKNPTAFYLCASSRDRGRLGTEAFFGQGTRLTVV.